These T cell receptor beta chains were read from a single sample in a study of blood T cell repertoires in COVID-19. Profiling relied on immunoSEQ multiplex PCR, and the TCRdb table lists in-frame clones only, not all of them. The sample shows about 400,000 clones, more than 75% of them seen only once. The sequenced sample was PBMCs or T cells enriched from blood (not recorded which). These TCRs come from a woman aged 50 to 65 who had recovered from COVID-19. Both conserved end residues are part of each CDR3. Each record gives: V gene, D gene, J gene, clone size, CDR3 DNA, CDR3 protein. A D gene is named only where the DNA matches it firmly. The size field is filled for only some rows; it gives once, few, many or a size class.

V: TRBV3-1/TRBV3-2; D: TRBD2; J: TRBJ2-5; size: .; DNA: TGTGCCAGCAGCCAGGGAGCGGGGACTAGGGAAGAGACCCAGTACTTC; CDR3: CASSQGAGTREETQYF
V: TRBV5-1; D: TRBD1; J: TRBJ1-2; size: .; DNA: TGCGCCAGCTCCCAGGGGGAGGTAATGGATGGCTACACCTTC; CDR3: CASSQGEVMDGYTF
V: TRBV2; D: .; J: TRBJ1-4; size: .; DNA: TGTGCCAGCAGTGTAGCCCGGGAAAAACTGTTTTTT; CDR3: CASSVAREKLFF
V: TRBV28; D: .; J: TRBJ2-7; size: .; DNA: TGTGCCAGCAGTTACCTCCTCCGGACACCAACCTACGAGCAGTACTTC; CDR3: CASSYLLRTPTYEQYF
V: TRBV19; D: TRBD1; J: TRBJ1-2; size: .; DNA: TGTGCCAGTAGTATGTCCACGGACAGGAGAGGCTACACCTTC; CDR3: CASSMSTDRRGYTF
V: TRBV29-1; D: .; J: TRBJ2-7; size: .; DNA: TGCAGCGTAAACAGGGCAGACTACGTAGAGGAGCAGTACTTC; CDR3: CSVNRADYVEEQYF
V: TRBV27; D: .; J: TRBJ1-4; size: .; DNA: TGTGCCAGCAGTCAGAGGTTATCCGAAAAACTGTTTTTT; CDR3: CASSQRLSEKLFF
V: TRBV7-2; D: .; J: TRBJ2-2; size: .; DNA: TGTGCCAGCAGCTCTAGCAGGGGTAACACCGGGGAGCTGTTTTTT; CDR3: CASSSSRGNTGELFF
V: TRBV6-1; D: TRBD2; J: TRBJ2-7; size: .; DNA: TGTGCCAGCAGTGAAGAGGTAGCGGGGAACAACGAGCAGTACTTC; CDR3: CASSEEVAGNNEQYF
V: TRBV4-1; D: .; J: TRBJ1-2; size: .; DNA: TGCGCCAGCAGCCAATCCAACGAGTTGAACTATGGCTACACCTTC; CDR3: CASSQSNELNYGYTF
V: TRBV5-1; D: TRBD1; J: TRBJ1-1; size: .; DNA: TGCGCCAGCAGCGTGGGACAGGGGGCTGAAGCTTTCTTT; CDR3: CASSVGQGAEAFF
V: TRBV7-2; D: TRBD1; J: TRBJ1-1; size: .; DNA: TGTGCCAGCACCCTCGAAGACAGGGGCACTGAAGCTTTCTTT; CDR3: CASTLEDRGTEAFF
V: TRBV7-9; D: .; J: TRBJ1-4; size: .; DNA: TGTGCCAGCAGCTTAGTCCAGGGAACAACTAATGAAAAACTGTTTTTT; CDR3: CASSLVQGTTNEKLFF
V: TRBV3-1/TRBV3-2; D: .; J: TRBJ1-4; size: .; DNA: TGTGCCAGCGCACGGACAGAGAATGAAAAACTGTTTTTT; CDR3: CASARTENEKLFF
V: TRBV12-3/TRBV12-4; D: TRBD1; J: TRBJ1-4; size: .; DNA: TGTGCCAGCAGCAGGGACAGTGAAAAACTGTTTTTT; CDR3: CASSRDSEKLFF
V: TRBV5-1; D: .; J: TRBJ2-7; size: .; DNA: TGCGCCAGCAGAACGACAGCTTCCTACGAGCAGTACTTC; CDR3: CASRTTASYEQYF
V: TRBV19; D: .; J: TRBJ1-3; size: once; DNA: TGTGCCAGTAGTAGGGACAACTCGATCGGAAACACCATATATTTT; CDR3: CASSRDNSIGNTIYF